The rows below give T cell receptor beta chains drawn from one sample of a study of monozygotic twins with cystic fibrosis. Produced via immunoSEQ multiplex PCR; TCRdb's table is partial and in-frame only. The sample shows some 19,000 clones, approximately 97% of them seen only once. Sequenced material: blood. The receptors were sampled from a woman younger than 45 with cystic fibrosis. Each CDR3 is given with its conserved first and last residue. A D gene is named only where the DNA matches it firmly. Clone size appears in some rows only: once, few, many, or a class for an expanded clone.

clone_size: -
v_call: TRBV19
d_call: TRBD1
j_call: TRBJ2-1
cdr3_nt: TGTGCCAGTATCAAGACAGGGGGCAGGGGCAATGAGCAGTTCTTC
cdr3_aa: CASIKTGGRGNEQFF

clone_size: -
v_call: TRBV10-3
d_call: -
j_call: TRBJ1-4
cdr3_nt: TGTGCCATCAGTGGACAGTCTGGAACTAATGAAAAACTGTTTTTT
cdr3_aa: CAISGQSGTNEKLFF

clone_size: -
v_call: TRBV10-3
d_call: TRBD1
j_call: TRBJ2-7
cdr3_nt: TGTGCCATCAGGGGGACAGGGAACTCCTACGAGCAGTACTTC
cdr3_aa: CAIRGTGNSYEQYF

clone_size: -
v_call: TRBV5-4
d_call: -
j_call: TRBJ2-5
cdr3_nt: TGTGCCAGCAGCTCCATCCCAGGGGAGACCCAGTACTTC
cdr3_aa: CASSSIPGETQYF

clone_size: once
v_call: TRBV6-5
d_call: -
j_call: TRBJ2-1
cdr3_nt: TGTGCCAGCAGTTACAGAGGATCTATACTTCACAATGAGCAGTTCTTC
cdr3_aa: CASSYRGSILHNEQFF

clone_size: -
v_call: TRBV4-1
d_call: TRBD1
j_call: TRBJ1-3
cdr3_nt: TGCGCCAGCAGCTTTGACAGGGAGAGAAACACCATATATTTT
cdr3_aa: CASSFDRERNTIYF

clone_size: once
v_call: TRBV29-1
d_call: TRBD1
j_call: TRBJ2-1
cdr3_nt: TGCAGCGTTTGGACAGGGAACAATGAGCAGTTCTTC
cdr3_aa: CSVWTGNNEQFF

clone_size: -
v_call: TRBV7-7
d_call: -
j_call: TRBJ2-2
cdr3_nt: TGTGCCAGCAGCTTGGGGAACACCGGGGAGCTGTTTTTT
cdr3_aa: CASSLGNTGELFF

clone_size: -
v_call: TRBV13
d_call: -
j_call: TRBJ2-3
cdr3_nt: TGTGCCAGCAACTCGAGAGCTAGCACAGATACGCAGTATTTT
cdr3_aa: CASNSRASTDTQYF

clone_size: -
v_call: TRBV28
d_call: -
j_call: TRBJ2-3
cdr3_nt: TGTGCCAGCACCTCTTTGGAGGCCAGAATGTCCACAGATACGCAGTATTTT
cdr3_aa: CASTSLEARMSTDTQYF

clone_size: -
v_call: TRBV4-1
d_call: -
j_call: TRBJ1-5
cdr3_nt: TGCGCCAGCAGCCAAGGAGGTCAGCCCCAGCATTTT
cdr3_aa: CASSQGGQPQHF

clone_size: -
v_call: TRBV19
d_call: TRBD1
j_call: TRBJ1-2
cdr3_nt: TGTGCCAGCAACCGGGACAGGGGGTTATCGGACTATGGCTACACCTTC
cdr3_aa: CASNRDRGLSDYGYTF

clone_size: -
v_call: TRBV14
d_call: TRBD1
j_call: TRBJ1-6
cdr3_nt: TGTGCCAGCAGCCCGGACAGGGGACCCTATAATTCACCCCTCCACTTT
cdr3_aa: CASSPDRGPYNSPLHF

clone_size: -
v_call: TRBV19
d_call: -
j_call: TRBJ2-2
cdr3_nt: TGTGCCAGCTCTCCCTTACAAAGCACCGGGGAGCTGTTTTTT
cdr3_aa: CASSPLQSTGELFF

clone_size: -
v_call: TRBV6-6
d_call: -
j_call: TRBJ2-5
cdr3_nt: TGTGCCAGCGGTCAGACCCAGTACTTC
cdr3_aa: CASGQTQYF

clone_size: -
v_call: TRBV13
d_call: -
j_call: TRBJ1-3
cdr3_nt: TGTGCCAGCAGTACAGGGTACGGAAACACCATATATTTT
cdr3_aa: CASSTGYGNTIYF

clone_size: -
v_call: TRBV6-4
d_call: -
j_call: TRBJ2-6
cdr3_nt: TGTGCCAGCAGTCCTCGCTCTGGGGCCAACGTCCTGACTTTC
cdr3_aa: CASSPRSGANVLTF

clone_size: once
v_call: TRBV10-2
d_call: TRBD2
j_call: TRBJ2-7
cdr3_nt: TGCGCCAGCACCCAGACTAGCGGGCATCGGAACGAGCAGTACTTC
cdr3_aa: CASTQTSGHRNEQYF

clone_size: -
v_call: TRBV7-2
d_call: -
j_call: TRBJ2-5
cdr3_nt: TGTGCCAGCAGCGGGGGCGATACCTTCCAAGAGACCCAGTACTTC
cdr3_aa: CASSGGDTFQETQYF

clone_size: once
v_call: TRBV4-3
d_call: -
j_call: TRBJ1-2
cdr3_nt: TGCGCCAGCAGCCCCGGTGGGGTCTATGGCTACACCTTC
cdr3_aa: CASSPGGVYGYTF

clone_size: -
v_call: TRBV28
d_call: TRBD1
j_call: TRBJ2-7
cdr3_nt: TGTGCCAGCCGCCGTGAGGGGGCGGCTGGCTACGAGCAGTACTTC
cdr3_aa: CASRREGAAGYEQYF

clone_size: -
v_call: TRBV27
d_call: -
j_call: TRBJ1-5
cdr3_nt: TGTGCCAGCAGTTATTCTAGCAATCAGCCCCAGCATTTT
cdr3_aa: CASSYSSNQPQHF